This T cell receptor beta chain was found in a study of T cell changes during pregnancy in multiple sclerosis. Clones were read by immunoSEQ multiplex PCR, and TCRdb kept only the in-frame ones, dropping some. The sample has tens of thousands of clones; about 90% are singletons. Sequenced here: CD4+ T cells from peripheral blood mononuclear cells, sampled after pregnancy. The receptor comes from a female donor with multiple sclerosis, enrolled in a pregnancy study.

The CDR3 here is CASSQGFQNEQFF. As DNA, the CDR3 is TGTGCCAGCAGCCAAGGGTTCCAGAATGAGCAGTTCTTC. V and J are TRBV4-2 and TRBJ2-1; D not resolved. The V gene lost 1 base and the J gene lost 7 bases, with 8 bases spanning the gap. The CDR3 extends over 13 amino acids. Germline CDR1 is LGHNA and CDR2 is YNFKEQ.